A single sample is the source of the 13 T cell receptor beta chains below, sequenced in a study of CD8 T cells in ankylosing spondylitis. MiXCR, applied by TCRdb to the 5' RACE reads, yields one record per CDR3 protein. The sample lists 200,000 or so distinct CDR3 sequences; 13% were seen once. Sample: blood, either unsorted or a sorted T cell fraction (not recorded which). The receptors were sampled from a female donor with ankylosing spondylitis or in good health (not recorded which).

This clonotype was seen at least ten times. V and J are TRBV24-1 and TRBJ1-4; no clear D. CDR3 size: 13 residues. The germline V gene encodes CDR1 KGHDR and CDR2 SFDVKD. Between the trimmed V and J ends, which lost 2 bases and 5 bases, there was a span of 5 bases. The DNA of the CDR3 is TGTGCCACCAGTGATTGGGAAAATGAAAAACTGTTTTTT. This codes for CATSDWENEKLFF.

The rearrangement uses TRBV28 and TRBJ2-2; D is unresolved. There are 14 residues in the CDR3. V lost 8 bases and J 4 bases, leaving 14 bases between the germline ends. Germline values: CDR1 MDHEN, CDR2 SYDVKM. CDR3 bases: TGTGCCAGCCCTGCAGGTGATAGCACCGGGGAGCTGTTTTTT. Translated, it gives CASPAGDSTGELFF.

This clonotype was counted between two and nine times. V is TRBV9 and J is TRBJ1-1; possibly TRBD1 for D (5 bases). Between the trimmed V and J ends, which lost 3 bases and 4 bases, there was a span of 22 bases. Per the germline V gene, CDR1 is SGDLS and CDR2 is YYNGEE. The CDR3 has 17 amino acids. CDR3 sequence reads: CASSARVRGQGFTEAFF. CDR3 DNA sequence: TGTGCCAGCAGCGCCCGGGTCCGGGGCCAGGGTTTCACTGAAGCTTTCTTT.

This clonotype has just a few counts. The gene calls are TRBV20-1 and TRBJ2-1; the D gene is possibly TRBD1 (6 bases). The CDR3 is made up of 15 amino acids. Looked up from germline, CDR1 is DFQATT and CDR2 is SNEGSKA (reference sequence). V was pared by 6 bases and J by 3 bases, with 18 bases between. The CDR3 DNA reads TGCAGTGCGGATACAGGGCCCCGTAACTACAATGAGCAGTTCTTC. Its protein is CSADTGPRNYNEQFF.

This clonotype occurred many times. This rearrangement joins TRBV5-1 to TRBJ2-7; 7 positions match TRBD1. The length of the CDR3 is 13 residues. The ends lost 1 base at V and 3 bases at J; junction bases unmatched: 1. Germline values: CDR1 SGHRS, CDR2 YFSETQ. The CDR3 coding sequence is TGCGCCAGCAGCTTGCGGGACAGCTACGAGCAGTACTTC. This codes for CASSLRDSYEQYF. Complete variable domain (other parts from reference TRBV5-1 and TRBJ2-7): KAGVTQTPRYLIKTRGQQVTLSCSPISGHRSVSWYQQTPGQGLQFLFEYFSETQRNKGNFPGRFSGRQFSNSRSEMNVSTLELGDSALYLCASSLRDSYEQYFGPGTRLTVT.

In its sample, this clonotype was seen many times. The V call is TRBV28, the J call TRBJ1-2, with 7 bases matching TRBD1. CDR1 and CDR2 from the germline V gene are MDHEN and SYDVKM. After removal of 6 bases from V and 2 bases from J, the junction contained 3 bases not matched to a gene. The CDR3 spans 13 residues. The CDR3: CASRLTGNYGYTF. The CDR3 DNA reads as TGTGCCAGCAGACTGACAGGGAACTATGGCTACACCTTC.

This clonotype has a count of ten or more. The CDR3 spells CASSLDPWGYNEQFF. The DNA of the CDR3 is TGCGCCAGCAGCTTGGATCCTTGGGGCTACAATGAGCAGTTCTTC. This sequence joins TRBV5-1 and TRBJ2-1, with no clear D. The CDR3 loop spans 15 amino acids. V was trimmed by 0 bases and J by 3 bases, leaving 10 bases between them. In germline, CDR1 is SGHRS, CDR2 YFSETQ.

This clonotype came up many times. V is TRBV28 and J is TRBJ1-1, with TRBD1 identical over 7 bases. The V segment lost 3 bases and the J segment 5 bases; nucleotides outside the gene matches: 9. Per the germline V gene, CDR1 is MDHEN and CDR2 is SYDVKM. This CDR3 is built from 15 residues. The CDR3 sequence is CASSFLPTGRTEAFF. CDR3 bases: TGTGCCAGCAGTTTCCTACCGACAGGGAGAACTGAAGCTTTCTTT.

This clonotype was recorded a few times. Written as DNA, the CDR3 is TGCGCCAGCAGCCAAGATCCCACGGGGAGTCATCAGCCCCAGCATTTT. It yields the protein CASSQDPTGSHQPQHF. The chain carries TRBV4-1 and TRBJ1-5; no firm D call. CDR1 MGHRA and CDR2 YSYEKL come from the germline V gene. Trimming left V 0 bases short and J 5 bases short, with 14 bases between. The CDR3 length is 16 residues.

This clonotype was picked up many times. The chain combines TRBV12-3 or TRBV12-4 with TRBJ2-7, with 9 positions matching TRBD1. V lost 6 bases, J lost 3 bases, and 6 bases stayed unmatched. The CDR3 has 14 amino acids. The CDR3 DNA sequence: TGTGCCAGCAGAAGTAGGACAGGGGACTACGAGCAGTACTTC. Protein product: CASRSRTGDYEQYF.

This clonotype was counted at least ten times. This chain uses TRBV29-1 with TRBJ1-2, with TRBD1 identical over 9 bases. Germline V gives CDR1 SQVTM, CDR2 ANQGSEA. V shed 5 bases and J 8 bases; nucleotides not matched to a gene: 9. The CDR3 is made up of 13 amino acids. CDR3: CSVSPGQGRGYTF. The DNA of the CDR3 is TGCAGCGTTTCACCGGGACAGGGCAGGGGCTACACCTTC. Complete variable domain (other parts from reference TRBV29-1 and TRBJ1-2): SAVISQKPSRDICQRGTSLTIQCQVDSQVTMMFWYRQQPGQSLTLIATANQGSEATYESGFVIDKFPISRPNLTFSTLTVSNMSPEDSSIYLCSVSPGQGRGYTFGSGTRLTVV.

This clonotype was found a few times. The genes are TRBV7-2 and TRBJ2-1; 7 nucleotides align to TRBD1. The junction had 9 bases not matched to a gene; V was cut back by 6 bases and J by 1 base. The CDR3 has 16 amino acids. Germline CDR1 is SGHTA and CDR2 is FQGNSA. The CDR3 coding sequence is TGTGCCAGCAGACAACCGAGGGACAGATCCTACAATGAGCAGTTCTTC. Translating it yields CASRQPRDRSYNEQFF. Variable domain in full (rest from reference TRBV7-2 and TRBJ2-1): GAGVSQSPSNKVTEKGKDVELRCDPISGHTALYWYRQSLGQGLEFLIYFQGNSAPDKSGLPSDRFSAERTGGSVSTLTIQRTQQEDSAVYLCASRQPRDRSYNEQFFGPGTRLTVL.

This clonotype has at least ten counts. This chain joins TRBV25-1 and TRBJ1-2, with D possibly being TRBD1 (6 bases). Between the trimmed V and J ends, which lost 3 bases and 4 bases, there was a span of 27 bases. Germline V gene data show CDR1 as MGHDK and CDR2 as SYGVNS. CDR3 length: 19 residues. The CDR3 spells CASSDPLSSGRGISYGYTF. The CDR3 DNA reads as TGTGCCAGCAGTGACCCATTATCCTCGGGGAGGGGGATAAGCTATGGCTACACCTTC.